This paragraph reports one TCR beta chain. This entry is derived from a study of T-cell reconstitution after alpha-beta-depleted transplantation in children. The V and J ends lost 4 bases and 0 bases, in that order; junction bases with no gene match: 4. The CDR3 has 15 residues. The germline V gene has CDR1 KGHSH and CDR2 LQKENI. Unique molecular identifiers were incorporated into the prepared TCRbeta library. Each CDR3 protein is one row after TCRdb ran MiXCR on the PCR reads. This sample has some 520,000 distinct CDR3 sequences, with approximately 32% found just once. The sequence was obtained from a human donor who donated a stem cell graft to a child with aplastic anemia. The sequencing here drew on PBMCs from the stem cell graft donor, taken from the stem cell graft. The chain recombines TRBV18 with TRBJ2-5; 8 bases line up with TRBD1. Here the CDR3 DNA reads TGTGCCAGCTCACGAGGACAGGGAGACCAAGAGACCCAGTACTTC. The encoded protein is CASSRGQGDQETQYF. The full variable domain, rest sourced from reference TRBV18 and TRBJ2-5, is NAGVMQNPRHLVRRRGQEARLRCSPMKGHSHVYWYRQLPEEGLKFMVYLQKENIIDESGMPKERFSAEFPKEGPSILRIQQVVRGDSAAYFCASSRGQGDQETQYFGPGTRLLVL.